These 7 T cell receptor beta chains were sequenced from one sample in a study of glioma-infiltrating T cells after dendritic cell vaccination. TCRdb keeps only in-frame clones here, not all; method: immunoSEQ multiplex PCR. The table lists under 100,000 clones, under 90% of them singletons. Here the sequenced sample was blood, taken before dendritic cell vaccination. The receptor set was obtained from a human donor with glioblastoma.

The chain employs TRBV10-2 and TRBJ2-3; the match to TRBD2 covers 16 bases. With V trimmed by 3 bases and J by 6 bases, 6 bases remained unmatched. This CDR3 region has 17 residues. CDR1 and CDR2 (germline): WSHSY, SAAADI. The CDR3 here is CASSDPGTSGRADTQYF. In nucleotides, the CDR3 is TGCGCCAGCAGTGATCCCGGGACTAGCGGGAGGGCCGATACGCAGTATTTT.

The chain employs TRBV5-8 and TRBJ1-6; TRBD1 matches 8 bases. The CDR3 is 14 residues long. Germline CDR1 and CDR2: SGHTS and YDEGEE. V shed 4 bases, J shed 7 bases, and the junction held 4 bases outside the gene matches. The CDR3 loop is CASSLGQGNSPLHF. The CDR3 DNA reads as TGTGCCAGCAGCCTCGGACAGGGAAATTCACCCCTCCACTTT.

V gene TRBV7-6 combines with J gene TRBJ2-5; weak D call: TRBD1 (5 bases). The ends were cut back, 1 base at V and 5 bases at J, with 14 bases in the middle. This CDR3 contains 15 residues. Germline CDR1 SGHVS, CDR2 FNYEAQ. CDR3 sequence reads: CASSLGERGWETQYF. In DNA form, the CDR3 reads TGTGCCAGCAGCTTAGGGGAAAGGGGTTGGGAGACCCAGTACTTC.

The chain combines TRBV5-1 with TRBJ2-5; the D gene is possibly TRBD2 (5 bases). CDR3 size: 14 residues. Germline CDR1 and CDR2: SGHRS and YFSETQ. V lost 1 base, J lost 1 base, and 8 bases lay in between. CDR3 loop: CASSLRLPQETQYF. CDR3 coding DNA: TGCGCCAGCAGCTTGCGACTACCCCAAGAGACCCAGTACTTC.

This chain links TRBV6-6 with TRBJ1-1, with TRBD1 as a possible D gene (5 bases). Germline lookup yields CDR1 MNHNY and CDR2 SVGAGI (reference sequence). This CDR3 is built from 15 residues. The V end lost 5 bases, the J end lost 4 bases, and 17 bases lay between the germline ends. CDR3 sequence (DNA): TGTGCCAGCAGTGACAAAACGGGGGGTGGCACTGAAGCTTTCTTT. Protein sequence: CASSDKTGGGTEAFF.

The chain recombines TRBV5-6 with TRBJ2-4; TRBD2 might be the D (6 bases). Trimming shortened V by 3 bases and J by 8 bases, and 18 bases separated the two germline ends. Germline V lookup: CDR1 SGHDT, CDR2 YYEEEE. This CDR3 region has 15 residues. The CDR3 reads CASSSARGAVDIQYF. CDR3 DNA: TGTGCCAGCAGCTCCGCGCGGGGTGCAGTGGACATTCAGTACTTC.

J is TRBJ1-2 and V is TRBV14, with no clear D. The CDR3 contains 12 residues. Between the trimmed V and J ends, which lost 2 bases and 4 bases, there was a span of 5 bases. Germline V gives CDR1 SGHDN, CDR2 FVKESK. The CDR3 nucleotides are TGTGCCAGCAGCCAATATAGCTATGGCTACACCTTC. It specifies CASSQYSYGYTF.